The 7 T cell receptor beta chains below come from one sample, sequenced in a study of cytomegalovirus exposure and HLA in healthy donors. Measured with immunoSEQ multiplex PCR; TCRdb has only the in-frame clones, and not every one. This sample yields roughly 130,000 clones, of which 80% to 90% are seen a single time; 1.4% belongs to the top ten. The sample comprised PBMCs. The receptors were sampled from a woman aged 25-40 years in good health and CMV-seronegative.

The rearrangement joins TRBV4-2 to TRBJ2-7; D might be TRBD2 (5 bases). Germline V CDR1 and CDR2: LGHNA, YNFKEQ. V was pared by 0 bases and J by 3 bases, with 12 bases between. This CDR3 is 15 amino acids long. The CDR3 DNA follows: TGTGCCAGCAGCCAAGATCTTGGGGAGTTCTACGAGCAGTACTTC. The encoded protein is CASSQDLGEFYEQYF.

The V call is TRBV5-1, the J call TRBJ2-5, with D perhaps TRBD2 (6 bases). Germline V gene data show CDR1 as SGHRS and CDR2 as YFSETQ. The CDR3 covers 14 residues. Trimming took off 0 bases at V and 5 bases at J, with 11 bases between the two ends. The CDR3 protein is CASSLGSGGETQYF. Written as DNA, the CDR3 is TGCGCCAGCAGCTTGGGGAGTGGAGGGGAGACCCAGTACTTC.

CDR3 sequence: CASSQRDTSYEQYF. CDR3 bases: TGTGCCAGCAGTCAACGGGACACCTCCTACGAGCAGTACTTC. The genes are TRBV6-6 and TRBJ2-7; maybe TRBD1 (6 bases). The CDR3 is made up of 14 amino acids. The germline CDR1 and CDR2 sequences are MNHNY and SVGAGI (reference sequence). Trimming pared 5 bases from V and 0 bases from J, leaving 11 bases between.

The chain employs TRBV21-1 and TRBJ1-1; TRBD1, the D gene given by the table, was not confirmed from the DNA. TRBV21-1 is an annotated pseudogene. This CDR3 has 13 amino acids. CDR3: CASTAGGDTEAFF. The CDR3 DNA sequence: TGTGCCAGCACCGCAGGGGGTGACACTGAAGCTTTCTTT.

V and J are TRBV7-9 and TRBJ2-1, with 8 bases matching TRBD2. The J segment lost 4 bases and the V segment lost 4 bases, leaving 9 bases of the junction unmatched. This CDR3 region has 16 residues. Germline loops: CDR1 SEHNR, CDR2 FQNEAQ (reference sequence). DNA for the CDR3: TGTGCCAGCAGCTCTACGCGGGGGGCCTTTTACAATGAGCAGTTCTTC. The encoded protein is CASSSTRGAFYNEQFF. Supplemented by reference TRBV7-9 and TRBJ2-1, the full variable domain reads DTGVSQNPRHKITKRGQNVTFRCDPISEHNRLYWYRQTLGQGPEFLTYFQNEAQLEKSRLLSDRFSAERPKGSFSTLEIQRTEQGDSAMYLCASSSTRGAFYNEQFFGPGTRLTVL.

DNA of the CDR3: TGTGCCAGCAGCGTCCACCCGAGCGGACAGGGGGCAGATACGCAGTATTTT. Translation: CASSVHPSGQGADTQYF. The J gene is TRBJ2-3, the V gene TRBV9; 10 bases are shared with TRBD1. V lost 2 bases and J lost 4; bases outside the gene matches: 10. Germline assignment: CDR1 SGDLS and CDR2 YYNGEE. This CDR3 spans 17 amino acids.

The rearrangement joins TRBV13 to TRBJ2-1; possibly TRBD2 for D (7 bases). Germline CDR1 PRHDT, CDR2 FYEKMQ (reference sequence). Trimming left V 5 bases short and J 5 bases short, with 25 bases between. This CDR3 has 18 amino acids. The CDR3 DNA is TGTGCCAGCAGCCTACGGGCAACTCTCTGGGGGGGCAACAATGAGCAGTTCTTC. Amino acid sequence: CASSLRATLWGGNNEQFF.